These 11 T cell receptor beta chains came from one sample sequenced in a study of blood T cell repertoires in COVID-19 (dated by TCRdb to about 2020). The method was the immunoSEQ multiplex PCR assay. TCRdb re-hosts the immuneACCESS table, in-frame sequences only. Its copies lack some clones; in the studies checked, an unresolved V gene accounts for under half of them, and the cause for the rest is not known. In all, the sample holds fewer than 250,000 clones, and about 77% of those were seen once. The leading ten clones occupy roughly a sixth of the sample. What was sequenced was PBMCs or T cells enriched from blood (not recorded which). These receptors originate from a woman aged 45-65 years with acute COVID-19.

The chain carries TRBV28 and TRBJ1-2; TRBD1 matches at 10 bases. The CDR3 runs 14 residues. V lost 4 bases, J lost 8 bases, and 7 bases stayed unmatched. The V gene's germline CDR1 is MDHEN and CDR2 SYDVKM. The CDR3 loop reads CASSSTSTGGGYTF. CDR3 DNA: TGTGCCAGCAGTTCCACTTCGACAGGGGGCGGCTACACCTTC.

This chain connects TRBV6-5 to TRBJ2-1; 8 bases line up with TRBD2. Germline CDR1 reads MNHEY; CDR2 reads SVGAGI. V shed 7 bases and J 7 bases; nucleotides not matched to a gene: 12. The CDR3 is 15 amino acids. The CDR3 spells CASKNPGLVMNEQFF. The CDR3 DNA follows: TGTGCCAGCAAAAACCCGGGACTAGTTATGAATGAGCAGTTCTTC.

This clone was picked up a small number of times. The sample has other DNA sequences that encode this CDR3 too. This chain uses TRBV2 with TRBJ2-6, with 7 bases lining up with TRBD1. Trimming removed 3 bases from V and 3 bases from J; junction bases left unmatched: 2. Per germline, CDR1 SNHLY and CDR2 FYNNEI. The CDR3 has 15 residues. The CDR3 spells CASSDRGFGANVLTF. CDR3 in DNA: TGTGCCAGCAGTGACAGGGGGTTTGGGGCCAACGTCCTGACTTTC. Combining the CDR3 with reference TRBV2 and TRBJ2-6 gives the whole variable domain EPEVTQTPSHQVTQMGQEVILRCVPISNHLYFYWYRQILGQKVEFLVSFYNNEISEKSEIFDDQFSVERPDGSNFTLKIRSTKLEDSAMYFCASSDRGFGANVLTFGAGSRLTVL.

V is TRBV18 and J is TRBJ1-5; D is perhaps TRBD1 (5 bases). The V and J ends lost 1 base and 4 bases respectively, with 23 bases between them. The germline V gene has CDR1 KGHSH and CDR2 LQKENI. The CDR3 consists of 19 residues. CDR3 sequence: CASSPLSSLLHRLNQPQHF. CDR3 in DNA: TGTGCCAGCTCACCACTCTCGTCCCTCCTACACAGGTTGAATCAGCCCCAGCATTTT.

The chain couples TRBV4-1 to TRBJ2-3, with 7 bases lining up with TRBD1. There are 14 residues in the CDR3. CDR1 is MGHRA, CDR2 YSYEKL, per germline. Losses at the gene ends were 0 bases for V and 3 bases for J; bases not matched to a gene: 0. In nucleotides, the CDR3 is TGCGCCAGCAGCCAAGAGGACAGGACAGATACGCAGTATTTT. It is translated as CASSQEDRTDTQYF.

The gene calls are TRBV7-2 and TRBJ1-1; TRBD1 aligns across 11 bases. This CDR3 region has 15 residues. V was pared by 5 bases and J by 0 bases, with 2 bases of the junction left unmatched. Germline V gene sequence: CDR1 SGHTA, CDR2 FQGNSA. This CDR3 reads CASSGGQGVNTEAFF. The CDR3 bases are TGTGCCAGCAGCGGGGGACAGGGGGTGAACACTGAAGCTTTCTTT.

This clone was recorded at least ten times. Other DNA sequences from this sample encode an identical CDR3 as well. The CDR3 nucleotides read TGTGCCAGCAGCCGTGGACAGAGCACAGATACGCAGTATTTT. It translates to CASSRGQSTDTQYF. The J gene is TRBJ2-3, the V gene TRBV7-3; a weak D match, TRBD1 (6 bases). Deletions cut 5 bases from V and 0 bases from J, with 9 bases between. Looked up from germline, CDR1 is SGHTA and CDR2 is FQGTGA. This CDR3 has 14 amino acids. Based on the CDR3 plus reference TRBV7-3 and TRBJ2-3, the full variable domain is GAGVSQTPSNKVTEKGKYVELRCDPISGHTALYWYRQSLGQGPEFLIYFQGTGAADDSGLPNDRFFAVRPEGSVSTLKIQRTERGDSAVYLCASSRGQSTDTQYFGPGTRLTVL.

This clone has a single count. Written as DNA, the CDR3 is TGCGCCAGCAGCTTGGAATCTTACACTGAAGCTTTCTTT. The encoded protein is CASSLESYTEAFF. The V gene is TRBV5-1, the J gene TRBJ1-1, with D uncertain. Germline V lookup: CDR1 SGHRS, CDR2 YFSETQ. The CDR3 loop spans 13 amino acids. V lost 0 bases, J lost 3 bases, and 6 bases lay in between. The variable domain in full, completed from reference TRBV5-1 and TRBJ1-1, reads KAGVTQTPRYLIKTRGQQVTLSCSPISGHRSVSWYQQTPGQGLQFLFEYFSETQRNKGNFPGRFSGRQFSNSRSEMNVSTLELGDSALYLCASSLESYTEAFFGQGTRLTVV.

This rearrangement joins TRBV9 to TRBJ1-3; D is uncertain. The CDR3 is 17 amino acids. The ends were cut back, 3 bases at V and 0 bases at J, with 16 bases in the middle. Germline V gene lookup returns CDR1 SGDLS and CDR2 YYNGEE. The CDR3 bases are TGTGCCAGCAGCGACCTTCCCGGGTCCGTCTCTGGAAACACCATATATTTT. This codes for CASSDLPGSVSGNTIYF.

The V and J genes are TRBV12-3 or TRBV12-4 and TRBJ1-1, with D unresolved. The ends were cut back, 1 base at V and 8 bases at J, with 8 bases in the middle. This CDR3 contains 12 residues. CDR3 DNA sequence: TGTGCCAGCAGTTTAGGATCGGTGGAAGCTTTCTTT. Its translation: CASSLGSVEAFF.

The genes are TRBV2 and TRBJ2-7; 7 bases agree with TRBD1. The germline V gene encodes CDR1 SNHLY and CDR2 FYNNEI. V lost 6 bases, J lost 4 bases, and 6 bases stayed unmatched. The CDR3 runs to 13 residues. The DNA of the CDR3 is TGTGCCAGCAGGTTAATACAGGGGTACGAGCAGTACGTC. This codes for CASRLIQGYEQYV.